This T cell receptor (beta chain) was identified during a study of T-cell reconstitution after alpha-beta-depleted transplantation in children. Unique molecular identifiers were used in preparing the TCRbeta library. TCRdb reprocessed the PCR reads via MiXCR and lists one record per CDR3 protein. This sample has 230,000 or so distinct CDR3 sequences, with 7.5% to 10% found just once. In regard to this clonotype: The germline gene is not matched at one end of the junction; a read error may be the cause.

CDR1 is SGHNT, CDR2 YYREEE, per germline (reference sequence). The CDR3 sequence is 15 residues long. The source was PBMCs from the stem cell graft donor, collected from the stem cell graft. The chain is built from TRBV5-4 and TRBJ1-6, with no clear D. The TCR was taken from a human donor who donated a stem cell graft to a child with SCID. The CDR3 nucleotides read TGTGCCAGCAGCTTGGATCCGTACGGTAATTCATCCCTCCACTTT. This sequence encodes CASSLDPYGNSSLHF.